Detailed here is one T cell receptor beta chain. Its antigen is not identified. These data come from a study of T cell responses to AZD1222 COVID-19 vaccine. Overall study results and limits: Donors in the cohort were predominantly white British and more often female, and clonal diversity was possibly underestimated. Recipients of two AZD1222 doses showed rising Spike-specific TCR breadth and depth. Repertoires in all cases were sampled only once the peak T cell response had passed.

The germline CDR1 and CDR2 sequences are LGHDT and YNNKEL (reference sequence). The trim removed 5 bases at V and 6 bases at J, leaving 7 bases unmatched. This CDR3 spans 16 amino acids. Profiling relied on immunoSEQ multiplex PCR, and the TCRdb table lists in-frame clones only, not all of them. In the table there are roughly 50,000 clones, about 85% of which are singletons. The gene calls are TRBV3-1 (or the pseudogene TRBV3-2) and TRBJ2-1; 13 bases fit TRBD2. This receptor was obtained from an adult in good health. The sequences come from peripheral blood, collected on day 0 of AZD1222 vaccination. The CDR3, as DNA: TGTGCCAGCAGCTCCCGACTAGCGGGGGGCCCCAATGAGCAGTTCTTC. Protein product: CASSSRLAGGPNEQFF.